This TCR beta chain was found in a study of T cells in narcolepsy. As for the study in general: Healthy controls were enrolled alongside patients with narcolepsy type 1 or type 2.

General study results and limits: Some memory CD4+ repertoires had no autoreactive clone sequences.

As regards this clone: Its antigen is not known.

Using immunoSEQ multiplex PCR, the repertoire was profiled, and TCRdb retains in-frame clones only, with some absent. The table shows tens of thousands of clones, with approximately 85% occurring only once. The CDR3 runs to 16 residues. CDR1 and CDR2 from the germline V gene are LNHDA and SQIVND (reference sequence). V was shortened by 3 bases and J by 7 bases, with 19 bases between the two germline ends. The receptor was isolated from a human donor with narcolepsy. The chain employs TRBV19 and TRBJ1-5; a weak D match, TRBD1 (5 bases). Sequencing used CD45RA- memory CD4+ T cells from PBMCs. CDR3 DNA sequence: TGTGCCAGTAGTATCCTTTTCTCGGGGGTTGGGCAGCCCCAGCATTTT. Amino acids: CASSILFSGVGQPQHF.